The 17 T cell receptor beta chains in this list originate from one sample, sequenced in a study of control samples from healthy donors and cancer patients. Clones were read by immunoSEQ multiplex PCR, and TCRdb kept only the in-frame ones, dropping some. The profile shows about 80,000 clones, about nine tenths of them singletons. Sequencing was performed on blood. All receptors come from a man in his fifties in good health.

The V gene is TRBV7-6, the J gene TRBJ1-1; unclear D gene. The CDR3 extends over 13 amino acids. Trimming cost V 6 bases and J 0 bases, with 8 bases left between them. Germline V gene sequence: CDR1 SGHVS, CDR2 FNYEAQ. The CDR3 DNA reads TGTGCCAGCAGTCCCCGTATGAACACTGAAGCTTTCTTT. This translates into CASSPRMNTEAFF. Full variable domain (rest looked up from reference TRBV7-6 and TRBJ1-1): GAGVSQSPRYKVTKRGQDVALRCDPISGHVSLYWYRQALGQGPEFLTYFNYEAQQDKSGLPNDRFSAERPEGSISTLTIQRTEQRDSAMYRCASSPRMNTEAFFGQGTRLTVV.

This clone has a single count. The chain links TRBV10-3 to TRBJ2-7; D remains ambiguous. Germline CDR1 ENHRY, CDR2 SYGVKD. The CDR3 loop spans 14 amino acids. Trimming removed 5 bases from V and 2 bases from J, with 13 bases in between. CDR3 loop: CAISRTGEAYEQYF. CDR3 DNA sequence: TGTGCCATCAGTCGGACGGGTGAAGCCTACGAGCAGTACTTC.

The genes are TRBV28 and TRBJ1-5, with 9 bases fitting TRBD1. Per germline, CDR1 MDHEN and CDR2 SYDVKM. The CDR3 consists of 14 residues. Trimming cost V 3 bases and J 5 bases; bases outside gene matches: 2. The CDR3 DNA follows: TGTGCCAGCAGTTTGGACAGGGGCTATCAGCCCCAGCATTTT. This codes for CASSLDRGYQPQHF.

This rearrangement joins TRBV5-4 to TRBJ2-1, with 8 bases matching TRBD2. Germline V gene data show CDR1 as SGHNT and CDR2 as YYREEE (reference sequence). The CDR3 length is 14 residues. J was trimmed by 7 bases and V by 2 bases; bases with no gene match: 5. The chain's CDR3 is CASSFTGGRNEQFF. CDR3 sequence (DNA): TGTGCCAGCAGCTTTACGGGGGGGCGGAATGAGCAGTTCTTC.

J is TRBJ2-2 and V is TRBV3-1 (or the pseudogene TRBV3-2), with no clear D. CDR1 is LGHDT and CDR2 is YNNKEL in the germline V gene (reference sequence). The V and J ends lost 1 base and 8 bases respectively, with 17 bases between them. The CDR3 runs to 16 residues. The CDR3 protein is CASSQVTLPLSGELFF. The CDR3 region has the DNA TGTGCCAGCAGCCAAGTAACACTCCCTCTTTCGGGGGAGCTGTTTTTT.

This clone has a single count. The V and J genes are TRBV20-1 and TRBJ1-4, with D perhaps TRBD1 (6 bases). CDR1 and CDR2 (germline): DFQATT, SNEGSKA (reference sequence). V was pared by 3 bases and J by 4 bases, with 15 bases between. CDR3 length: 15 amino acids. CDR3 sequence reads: CSASPSTGFNEKLFF. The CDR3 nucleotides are TGCAGTGCTAGTCCCTCAACAGGGTTTAATGAAAAACTGTTTTTT.

CDR3 region: CAISARGIEQYF. The DNA for the CDR3 is TGTGCCATCAGTGCCAGGGGTATCGAGCAGTACTTC. The chain combines TRBV10-3 with TRBJ2-7; maybe TRBD1 (6 bases). The V end was cut by 4 bases, the J end by 6 bases, with 10 bases between. Germline V gives CDR1 ENHRY, CDR2 SYGVKD. This CDR3 spans 12 amino acids.

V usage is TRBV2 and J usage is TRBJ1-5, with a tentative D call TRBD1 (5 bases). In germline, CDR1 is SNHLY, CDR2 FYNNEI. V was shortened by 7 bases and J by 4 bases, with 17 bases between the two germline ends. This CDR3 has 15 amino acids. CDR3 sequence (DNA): TGTGCCAGCAAGGGAGGAGGGGCAGCAAATCAGCCCCAGCATTTT. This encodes CASKGGGAANQPQHF.

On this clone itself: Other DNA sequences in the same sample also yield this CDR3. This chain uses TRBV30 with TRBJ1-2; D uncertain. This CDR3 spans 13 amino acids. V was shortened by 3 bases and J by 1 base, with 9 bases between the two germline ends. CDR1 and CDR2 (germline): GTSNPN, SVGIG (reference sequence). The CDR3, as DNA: TGTGCCTGGAGCTATGGAGTTAACTATGGCTACACCTTC. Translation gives CAWSYGVNYGYTF.

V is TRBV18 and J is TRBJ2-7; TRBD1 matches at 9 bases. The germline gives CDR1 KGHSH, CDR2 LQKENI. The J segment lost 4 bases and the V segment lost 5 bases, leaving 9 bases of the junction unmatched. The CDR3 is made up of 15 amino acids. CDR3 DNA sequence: TGTGCCAGCTCATCCTCCGGGACAGGGCCATACGAGCAGTACTTC. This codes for CASSSSGTGPYEQYF.

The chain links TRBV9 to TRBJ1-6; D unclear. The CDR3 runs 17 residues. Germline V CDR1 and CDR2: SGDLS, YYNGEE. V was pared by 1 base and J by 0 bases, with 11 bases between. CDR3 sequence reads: CASSVRDGYSYNSPLHF. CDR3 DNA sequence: TGTGCCAGCAGCGTAAGAGACGGATACTCCTATAATTCACCCCTCCACTTT.

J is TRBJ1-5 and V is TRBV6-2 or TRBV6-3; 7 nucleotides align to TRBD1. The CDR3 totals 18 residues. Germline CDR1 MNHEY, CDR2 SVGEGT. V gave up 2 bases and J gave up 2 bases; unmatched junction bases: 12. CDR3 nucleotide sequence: TGTGCCAGCAGTTACCCAGCGACAGGGATAGTAGGCAATCAGCCCCAGCATTTT. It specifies CASSYPATGIVGNQPQHF.

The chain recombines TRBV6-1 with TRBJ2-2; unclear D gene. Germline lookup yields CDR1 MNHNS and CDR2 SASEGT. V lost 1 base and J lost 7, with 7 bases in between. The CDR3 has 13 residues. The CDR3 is CASSEVLVGELFF. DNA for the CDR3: TGTGCCAGCAGTGAAGTATTAGTCGGGGAGCTGTTTTTT.

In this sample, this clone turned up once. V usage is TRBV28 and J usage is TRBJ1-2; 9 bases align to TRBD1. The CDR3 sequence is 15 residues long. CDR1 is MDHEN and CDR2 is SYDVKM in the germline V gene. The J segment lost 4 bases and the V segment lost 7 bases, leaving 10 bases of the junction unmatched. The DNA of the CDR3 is TGTGCCAGCAATGTCCCGGGACAGGGCGTCTATGGCTACACCTTC. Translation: CASNVPGQGVYGYTF.

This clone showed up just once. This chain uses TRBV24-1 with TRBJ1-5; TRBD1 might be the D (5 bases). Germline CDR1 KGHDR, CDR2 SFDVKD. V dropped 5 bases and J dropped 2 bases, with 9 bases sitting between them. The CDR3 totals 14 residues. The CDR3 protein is CATSVGEGNQPQHF. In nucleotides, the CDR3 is TGTGCCACCAGTGTAGGGGAGGGCAATCAGCCCCAGCATTTT.

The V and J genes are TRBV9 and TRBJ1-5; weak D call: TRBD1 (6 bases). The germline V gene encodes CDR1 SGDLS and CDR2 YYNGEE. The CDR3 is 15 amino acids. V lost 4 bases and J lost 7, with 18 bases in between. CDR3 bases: TGTGCCAGCAGCCCCGGGGCAGGGGTCAACCAGCCCCAGCATTTT. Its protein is CASSPGAGVNQPQHF.

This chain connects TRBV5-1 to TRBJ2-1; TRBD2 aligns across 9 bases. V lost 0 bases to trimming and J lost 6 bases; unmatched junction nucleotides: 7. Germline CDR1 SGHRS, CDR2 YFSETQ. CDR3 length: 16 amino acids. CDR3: CASSLDGGGAFNEQFF. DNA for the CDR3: TGCGCCAGCAGCTTGGACGGCGGGGGGGCCTTCAATGAGCAGTTCTTC.